This TCR beta chain was found in a study of cytotoxic CD8 clonotypes in ibrutinib-treated CLL. Study-wide background: Among responders, some 25 were partial and 2 complete; after median roughly 70 months, around 15 stayed remitted and approximately 12 progressed. Whole-study findings and limits: Public clonotypes were seen rarely and were contracted or stable on treatment. Baseline values of clonality outstripped age-matched healthy donors and followed circulating CD8+ T-cell counts.

The CDR3 is 12 residues long. Germline CDR1 and CDR2: KGHSH and LQKENI. V was trimmed by 3 bases and J by 0 bases, leaving 1 base between them. Depths of 1 in 200,000 to 1 in 1 million T cells were the sequencing target. Method: immunoSEQ multiplex PCR; TCRdb's copy keeps in-frame clones and lacks some. The sample yields 150,000 or so clones, roughly 88% seen once. As regards this clone: Its specificity is unknown. This CDR3 is also generated by other DNA sequences in the sample.

The chain joins TRBV18 to TRBJ2-3; D is ambiguous. This receptor was obtained from a human donor with chronic lymphocytic leukemia. The sample was PBMCs, taken after 24 months of ibrutinib treatment. CDR3 residues: CASSPSTDTQYF. DNA of the CDR3: TGTGCCAGCTCACCGAGCACAGATACGCAGTATTTT.